This TCR beta chain was documented in a study of blood T cell repertoires in COVID-19. Sequencing used immunoSEQ multiplex PCR; TCRdb keeps in-frame clones, though not all of them. This table holds roughly 230,000 clones, around 84% found once. Living in 20 to 30 US areas, the participants were between 18 and 89 years of age. People in the exposed group encountered a COVID-19 case within 2 weeks before entering the study. The J segment lost 6 bases and the V segment lost 4 bases, leaving 9 bases of the junction unmatched. Germline V gene lookup returns CDR1 SGDLS and CDR2 YYNGEE. This CDR3 comprises 16 residues.

Sequenced sample: PBMCs or T cells enriched from blood (not recorded which). The V gene is TRBV9, the J gene TRBJ2-3, with 12 bases matching TRBD2. This sequence was found in a woman aged 50 to 60 who had been exposed to COVID-19. DNA for the CDR3: TGTGCCAGCAGCCCTCCTAGCGGGGGGGCCGCTGATACGCAGTATTTT. As protein: CASSPPSGGAADTQYF.